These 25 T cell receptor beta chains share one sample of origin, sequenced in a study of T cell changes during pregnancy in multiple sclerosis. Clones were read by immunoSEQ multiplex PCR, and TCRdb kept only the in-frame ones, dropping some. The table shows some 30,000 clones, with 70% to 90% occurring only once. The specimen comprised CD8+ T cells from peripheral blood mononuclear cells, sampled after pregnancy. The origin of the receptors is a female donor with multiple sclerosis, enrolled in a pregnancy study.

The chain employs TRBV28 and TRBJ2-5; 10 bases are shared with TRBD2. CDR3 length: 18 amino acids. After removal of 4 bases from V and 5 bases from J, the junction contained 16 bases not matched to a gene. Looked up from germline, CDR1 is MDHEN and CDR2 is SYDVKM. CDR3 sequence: CASSSNRGLARGGETQYF. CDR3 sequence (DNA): TGTGCCAGCAGTTCCAATCGGGGACTAGCGCGAGGGGGCGAGACCCAGTACTTC.

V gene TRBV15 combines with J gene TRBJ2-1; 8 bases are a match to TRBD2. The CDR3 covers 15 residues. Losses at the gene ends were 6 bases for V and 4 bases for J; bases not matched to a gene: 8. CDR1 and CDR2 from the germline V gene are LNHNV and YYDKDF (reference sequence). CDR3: CATSIAGLGYNEQFF. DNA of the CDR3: TGTGCCACCAGTATAGCGGGATTGGGTTACAATGAGCAGTTCTTC.

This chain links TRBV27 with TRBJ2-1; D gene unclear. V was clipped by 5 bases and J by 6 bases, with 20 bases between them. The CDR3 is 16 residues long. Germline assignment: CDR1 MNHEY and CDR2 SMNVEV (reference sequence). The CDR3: CASSPYLGEKVNEQFF. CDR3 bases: TGTGCCAGCAGTCCCTACCTCGGAGAGAAGGTCAATGAGCAGTTCTTC.

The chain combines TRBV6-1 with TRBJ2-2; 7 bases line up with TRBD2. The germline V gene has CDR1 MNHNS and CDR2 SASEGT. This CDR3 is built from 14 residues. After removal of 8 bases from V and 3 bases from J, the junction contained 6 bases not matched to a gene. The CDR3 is CASSGGIDTGELFF. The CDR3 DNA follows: TGTGCCAGCTCGGGGGGAATCGACACCGGGGAGCTGTTTTTT.

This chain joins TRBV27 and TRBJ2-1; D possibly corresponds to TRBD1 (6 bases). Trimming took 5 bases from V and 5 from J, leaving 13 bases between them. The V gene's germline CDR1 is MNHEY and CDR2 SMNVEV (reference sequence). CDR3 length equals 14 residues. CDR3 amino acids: CASSPLDRNNEQFF. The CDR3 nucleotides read TGTGCCAGCAGTCCCCTGGACAGAAACAATGAGCAGTTCTTC.

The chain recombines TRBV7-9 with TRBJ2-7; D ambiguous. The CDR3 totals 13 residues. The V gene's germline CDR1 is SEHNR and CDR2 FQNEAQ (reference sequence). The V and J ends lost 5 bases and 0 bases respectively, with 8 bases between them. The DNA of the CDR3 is TGTGCCAGCAGCGCCCGTAGCTCCTACGAGCAGTACTTC. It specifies CASSARSSYEQYF.

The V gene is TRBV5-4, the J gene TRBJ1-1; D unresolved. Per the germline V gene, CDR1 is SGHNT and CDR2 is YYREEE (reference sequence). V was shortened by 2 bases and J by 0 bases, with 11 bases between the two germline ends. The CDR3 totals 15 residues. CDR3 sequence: CASSFGHSLNTEAFF. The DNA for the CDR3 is TGTGCCAGCAGCTTTGGCCACAGTTTGAACACTGAAGCTTTCTTT. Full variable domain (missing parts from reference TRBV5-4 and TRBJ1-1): ETGVTQSPTHLIKTRGQQVTLRCSSQSGHNTVSWYQQALGQGPQFIFQYYREEENGRGNFPPRFSGLQFPNYSSELNVNALELDDSALYLCASSFGHSLNTEAFFGQGTRLTVV.

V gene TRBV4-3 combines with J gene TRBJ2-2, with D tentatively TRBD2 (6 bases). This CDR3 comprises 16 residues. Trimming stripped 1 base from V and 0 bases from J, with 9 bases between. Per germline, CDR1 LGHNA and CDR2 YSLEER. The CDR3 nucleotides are TGCGCCAGCAGCCAAGCCGGGGGTCCGAACACCGGGGAGCTGTTTTTT. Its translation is CASSQAGGPNTGELFF.

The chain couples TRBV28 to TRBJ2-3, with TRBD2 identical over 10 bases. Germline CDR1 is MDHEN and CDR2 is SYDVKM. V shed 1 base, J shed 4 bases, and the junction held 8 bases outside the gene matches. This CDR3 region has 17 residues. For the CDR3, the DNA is TGTGCCAGCAGTTTATTCCTAGCGGGAGATACCGCAGATACGCAGTATTTT. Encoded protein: CASSLFLAGDTADTQYF.

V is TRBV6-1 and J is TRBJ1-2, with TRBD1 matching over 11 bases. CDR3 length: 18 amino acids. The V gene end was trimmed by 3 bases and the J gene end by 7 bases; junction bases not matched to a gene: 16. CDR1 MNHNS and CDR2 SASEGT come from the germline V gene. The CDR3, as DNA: TGTGCCAGCAGTGAGTGGACAGGGGGCGTTAGTTCCCTAGGTGGCTACACCTTC. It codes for CASSEWTGGVSSLGGYTF.

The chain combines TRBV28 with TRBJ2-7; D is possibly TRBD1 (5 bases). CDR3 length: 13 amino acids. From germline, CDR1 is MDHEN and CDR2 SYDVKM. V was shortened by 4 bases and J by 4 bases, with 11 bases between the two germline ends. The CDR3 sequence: CASSWQGPYEQYF. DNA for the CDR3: TGTGCCAGCAGTTGGCAGGGTCCATACGAGCAGTACTTC.

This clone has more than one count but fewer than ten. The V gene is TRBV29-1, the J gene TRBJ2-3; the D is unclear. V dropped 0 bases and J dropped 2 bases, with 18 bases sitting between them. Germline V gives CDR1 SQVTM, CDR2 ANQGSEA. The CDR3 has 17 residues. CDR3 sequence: CSVEDQAKSWATDTQYF. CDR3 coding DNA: TGCAGCGTTGAAGATCAGGCCAAGAGTTGGGCCACAGATACGCAGTATTTT.

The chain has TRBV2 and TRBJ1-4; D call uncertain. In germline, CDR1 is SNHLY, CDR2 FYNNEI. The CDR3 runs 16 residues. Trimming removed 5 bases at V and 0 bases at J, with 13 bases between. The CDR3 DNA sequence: TGTGCCAGCAGTCCCGACATACTCACAACTAATGAAAAACTGTTTTTT. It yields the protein CASSPDILTTNEKLFF.

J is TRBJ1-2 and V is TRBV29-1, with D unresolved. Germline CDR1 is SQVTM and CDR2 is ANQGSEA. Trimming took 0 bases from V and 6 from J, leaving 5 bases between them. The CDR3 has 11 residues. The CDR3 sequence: CSVEEVDGYTF. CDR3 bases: TGCAGCGTTGAAGAGGTAGATGGCTACACCTTC.

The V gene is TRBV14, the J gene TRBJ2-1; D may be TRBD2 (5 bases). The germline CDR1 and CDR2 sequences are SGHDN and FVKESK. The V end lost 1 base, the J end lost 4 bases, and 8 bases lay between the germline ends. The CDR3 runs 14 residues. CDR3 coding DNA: TGTGCCAGCAGCCAAGCCCGAGGGTACAATGAGCAGTTCTTC. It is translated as CASSQARGYNEQFF.

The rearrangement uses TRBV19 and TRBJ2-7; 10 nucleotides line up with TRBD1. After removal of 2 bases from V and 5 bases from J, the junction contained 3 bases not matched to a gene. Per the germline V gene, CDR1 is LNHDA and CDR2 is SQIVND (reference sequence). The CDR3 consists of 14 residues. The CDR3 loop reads CASSIRGQGNEQYF. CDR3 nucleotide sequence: TGTGCCAGTAGTATACGGGGACAGGGGAACGAGCAGTACTTC.

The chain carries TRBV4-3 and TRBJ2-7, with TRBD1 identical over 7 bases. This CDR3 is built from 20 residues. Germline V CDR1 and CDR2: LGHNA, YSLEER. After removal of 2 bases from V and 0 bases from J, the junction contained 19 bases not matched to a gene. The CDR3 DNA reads TGCGCCAGCAGCCAAAGGGCACCCCGGGACAGCGAATTCGGCTCCTACGAGCAGTACTTC. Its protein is CASSQRAPRDSEFGSYEQYF.

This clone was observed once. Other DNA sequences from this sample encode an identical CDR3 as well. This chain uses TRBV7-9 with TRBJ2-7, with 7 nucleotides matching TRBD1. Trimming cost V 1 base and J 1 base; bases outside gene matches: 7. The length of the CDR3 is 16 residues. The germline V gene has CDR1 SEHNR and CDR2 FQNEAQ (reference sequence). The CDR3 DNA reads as TGTGCCAGCAGCTTAGTCACCGGGACAGCTTCCTACGAGCAGTACTTC. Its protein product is CASSLVTGTASYEQYF.

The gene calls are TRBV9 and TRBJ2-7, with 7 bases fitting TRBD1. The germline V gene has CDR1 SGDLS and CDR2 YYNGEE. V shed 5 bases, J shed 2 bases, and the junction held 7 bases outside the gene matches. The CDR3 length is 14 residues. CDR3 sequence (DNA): TGTGCCAGCAGTGAGTCAGGGGGTACCTACGAGCAGTACTTC. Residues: CASSESGGTYEQYF.

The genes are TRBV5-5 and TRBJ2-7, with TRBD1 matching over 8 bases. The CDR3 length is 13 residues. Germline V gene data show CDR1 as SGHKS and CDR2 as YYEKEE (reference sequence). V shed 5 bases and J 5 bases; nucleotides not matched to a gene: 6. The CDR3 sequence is CASSGDRIDEQYF. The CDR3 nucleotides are TGTGCCAGCAGTGGGGACAGGATCGACGAGCAGTACTTC.

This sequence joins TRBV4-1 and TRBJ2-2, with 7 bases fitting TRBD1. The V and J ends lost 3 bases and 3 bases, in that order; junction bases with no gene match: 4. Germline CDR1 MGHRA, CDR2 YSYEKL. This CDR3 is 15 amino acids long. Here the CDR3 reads CASSQGTEYTGELFF. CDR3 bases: TGCGCCAGCAGCCAGGGGACAGAGTACACCGGGGAGCTGTTTTTT.

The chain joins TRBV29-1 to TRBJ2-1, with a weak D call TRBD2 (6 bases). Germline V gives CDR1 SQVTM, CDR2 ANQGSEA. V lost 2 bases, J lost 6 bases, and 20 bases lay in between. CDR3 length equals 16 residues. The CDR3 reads CSVEPRGARVINEQFF. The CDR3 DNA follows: TGCAGCGTTGAACCCCGCGGGGCCCGAGTCATCAATGAGCAGTTCTTC.

DNA for the CDR3: TGTGCCAGCAGCGTAGTACCTAGCGGGTATAGCACAGATACGCAGTATTTT. Its protein is CASSVVPSGYSTDTQYF. The chain uses TRBV9 and TRBJ2-3; 8 bases are shared with TRBD2. V lost 0 bases and J lost 0; bases outside the gene matches: 6. CDR1 is SGDLS, CDR2 YYNGEE, per germline. This CDR3 region has 17 residues.

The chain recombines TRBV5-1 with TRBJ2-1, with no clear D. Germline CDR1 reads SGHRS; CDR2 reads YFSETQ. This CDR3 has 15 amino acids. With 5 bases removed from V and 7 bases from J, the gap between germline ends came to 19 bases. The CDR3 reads CASRAWSAESNEQFF. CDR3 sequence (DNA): TGCGCCAGCAGGGCCTGGTCGGCGGAATCAAATGAGCAGTTCTTC.

CDR3 sequence (DNA): TGTGCCAGCGGGGAGGGGGTGGGCACAGATACGCAGTATTTT. It encodes CASGEGVGTDTQYF. The chain uses TRBV27 and TRBJ2-3; tentatively, D is TRBD2 (7 bases). Germline lookup yields CDR1 MNHEY and CDR2 SMNVEV (reference sequence). The CDR3 loop spans 14 amino acids. Trimming stripped 8 bases from V and 1 base from J, with 13 bases between.